These 16 T cell receptor beta chains came from one sample sequenced in a study of cytomegalovirus exposure and HLA in healthy donors. The PCR ran on 60 Vbeta and 13 Jbeta primers. Produced via immunoSEQ multiplex PCR; TCRdb's table is partial and in-frame only. The sample records just under 95,000 clones, almost 85% being singletons. Sequences were obtained from PBMCs. These TCRs come from a woman aged 18-35 years in good health and CMV-seropositive.

CDR3 coding DNA: TGTGCCAGCAGCATGAGCGGGACCAACTACGAGCAGTACTTC. It codes for CASSMSGTNYEQYF. The J gene is TRBJ2-7, the V gene TRBV7-8; 7 bases match TRBD2. The J segment lost 3 bases and the V segment lost 5 bases, leaving 7 bases of the junction unmatched. The CDR3 length is 14 residues. Germline CDR1 reads SGHVS; CDR2 reads FQNEAQ. The full variable domain, completed using reference TRBV7-8 and TRBJ2-7, is GAGVSQSPRYKVAKRGQDVALRCDPISGHVSLFWYQQALGQGPEFLTYFQNEAQLDKSGLPSDRFFAERPEGSVSTLKIQRTQQEDSAVYLCASSMSGTNYEQYFGPGTRLTVT.

The chain joins TRBV5-1 to TRBJ1-1; no definite D call. The CDR3 sequence is 13 residues long. The V end was cut by 0 bases, the J end by 2 bases, with 5 bases between. Germline values: CDR1 SGHRS, CDR2 YFSETQ. CDR3 coding DNA: TGCGCCAGCAGCTTGGCCGGTAACACTGAAGCTTTCTTT. It is translated as CASSLAGNTEAFF.

This clone was seen only a few times. The chain uses TRBV6-6 and TRBJ1-1; TRBD1 is a possible D gene (6 bases). Germline V gene sequence: CDR1 MNHNY, CDR2 SVGAGI (reference sequence). The CDR3 length is 13 residues. Trimming pared 5 bases from V and 8 bases from J, leaving 15 bases between. CDR3 coding DNA: TGTGCCAGCAGTCCCCCCGAGGGGACAGAAGCTTTCTTT. Its protein product is CASSPPEGTEAFF.

The V call is TRBV5-1, the J call TRBJ2-5; 15 bases line up with TRBD2. Trimming took 4 bases from V and 0 from J; bases not matched to a gene: 1. The CDR3 consists of 16 residues. CDR1 and CDR2 from the germline V gene are SGHRS and YFSETQ. This chain's CDR3 is CASSGTSGRNQETQYF. CDR3 nucleotide sequence: TGCGCCAGCAGCGGGACTAGCGGGAGGAACCAAGAGACCCAGTACTTC.

In DNA form, the CDR3 reads TGCGCCAGCAGCCAAGAGGGGAGGAGGCTAAATGAGCAGTTCTTC. Its protein product is CASSQEGRRLNEQFF. The chain carries TRBV4-1 and TRBJ2-1; tentatively, D is TRBD2 (6 bases). This CDR3 region has 15 residues. V shed 0 bases and J shed 7 bases, with 13 bases lying between them. Germline V gives CDR1 MGHRA, CDR2 YSYEKL.

This clone was found a few times. V and J are TRBV4-1 and TRBJ1-5; 7 nucleotides line up with TRBD1. V shed 5 bases and J 5 bases; nucleotides not matched to a gene: 9. The germline V gene has CDR1 MGHRA and CDR2 YSYEKL. The length of the CDR3 is 15 residues. CDR3 in amino acids: CASSFRGGWDQPQHF. CDR3 DNA sequence: TGCGCCAGCAGCTTCCGAGGGGGCTGGGATCAGCCCCAGCATTTT.

This chain uses TRBV6-1 with TRBJ2-1, with D tentatively TRBD2 (5 bases). Trimming cost V 5 bases and J 0 bases, with 8 bases left between them. The CDR3 extends over 14 amino acids. Germline V CDR1 and CDR2: MNHNS, SASEGT. The CDR3 DNA reads as TGTGCCAGCAGTACTAGTCGCTCCTACAATGAGCAGTTCTTC. This encodes CASSTSRSYNEQFF.

The chain links TRBV2 to TRBJ1-4, with 9 nucleotides matching TRBD1. The germline V gene encodes CDR1 SNHLY and CDR2 FYNNEI. V lost 3 bases and J lost 7; bases outside the gene matches: 6. This CDR3 is 15 amino acids long. CDR3 residues: CASSEVGQGTEKLFF. The CDR3, as DNA: TGTGCCAGCAGTGAGGTGGGACAGGGAACTGAAAAACTGTTTTTT.

This chain joins TRBV5-4 and TRBJ2-1; 7 bases fit TRBD2. This CDR3 has 15 residues. CDR1 and CDR2 from the germline V gene are SGHNT and YYREEE (reference sequence). The V and J ends lost 2 bases and 5 bases, in that order; junction bases with no gene match: 7. CDR3 protein: CASSFPSGANNEQFF. CDR3 nucleotides: TGTGCCAGCAGCTTCCCCAGCGGGGCTAACAATGAGCAGTTCTTC.

The chain employs TRBV28 and TRBJ1-5; TRBD1 might be the D (6 bases). The CDR3 runs to 16 residues. Germline CDR1 MDHEN, CDR2 SYDVKM. Trimming left V 3 bases short and J 6 bases short, with 18 bases between. CDR3 amino acids: CASSFGGRGKFQPQHF. The CDR3 bases are TGTGCCAGCAGTTTTGGAGGCAGGGGCAAATTTCAGCCCCAGCATTTT. Full variable domain (rest looked up from reference TRBV28 and TRBJ1-5): DVKVTQSSRYLVKRTGEKVFLECVQDMDHENMFWYRQDPGLGLRLIYFSYDVKMKEKGDIPEGYSVSREKKERFSLILESASTNQTSMYLCASSFGGRGKFQPQHFGDGTRLSIL.

The gene calls are TRBV4-1 and TRBJ1-2; D is unresolved. Germline CDR1 is MGHRA and CDR2 is YSYEKL. The CDR3 has 12 residues. Trimming left V 6 bases short and J 3 bases short, with 8 bases between. The CDR3 sequence: CASRNRDYGYTF. The CDR3 DNA follows: TGCGCCAGCAGGAACAGAGACTATGGCTACACCTTC.

Comments on this clone: One junction end does not reproduce the germline sequence, and a read error may be involved. The rearrangement joins TRBV9 to TRBJ1-1; TRBD1 aligns across 9 bases. The CDR3 spans 12 residues. CDR1 and CDR2 (germline): SGDLS, YYNGEE. This CDR3 reads CASSVYGTGLIF. The CDR3 DNA follows: TGTGCCAGCAGCGTGTATGGGACAGGGCTTATCTTT.

Here the CDR3 DNA reads TGTGCCAGCAGTTTGGGGGTGGACAGGCCTCTCGGGGAGCAGTACTTC. Residues: CASSLGVDRPLGEQYF. The chain uses TRBV27 and TRBJ2-7; 7 bases map to TRBD1. This CDR3 is 16 amino acids long. Germline V gene lookup returns CDR1 MNHEY and CDR2 SMNVEV (reference sequence). Germline trimming cut 3 bases from V and 7 bases from J; bases unmatched to any gene: 15.

This rearrangement joins TRBV5-1 to TRBJ2-3; 13 bases agree with TRBD2. V was clipped by 2 bases and J by 2 bases; unmatched bases: 5. Per germline, CDR1 SGHRS and CDR2 YFSETQ. The CDR3 runs 17 residues. In DNA form, the CDR3 reads TGCGCCAGCAGCTTTTTCGGGACTAGCGGGAACACAGATACGCAGTATTTT. This translates into CASSFFGTSGNTDTQYF.

This clone appeared a few times. This chain links TRBV5-5 with TRBJ2-4, with unresolved D. Between the trimmed V and J ends, which lost 4 bases and 14 bases, there was a span of 16 bases. The CDR3 loop spans 12 amino acids. Germline-derived CDR1 and CDR2 are SGHKS and YYEKEE (reference sequence). The CDR3: CASSLDVTSEYF. The CDR3 DNA sequence: TGTGCCAGCAGCCTTGACGTGACATCGGAGTACTTC. Drawing the rest from reference TRBV5-5 and TRBJ2-4, the complete variable domain is DAGVTQSPTHLIKTRGQQVTLRCSPISGHKSVSWYQQVLGQGPQFIFQYYEKEERGRGNFPDRFSARQFPNYSSELNVNALLLGDSALYLCASSLDVTSEYFGAGTRLSVL.

CDR3 DNA sequence: TGTGCCAGCAGCCGACTAGCGGGAGGGCCTGAAGGTGAGCAGTTCTTC. It encodes CASSRLAGGPEGEQFF. The chain is built from TRBV5-4 and TRBJ2-1; 14 bases fit TRBD2. V shed 4 bases, J shed 9 bases, and the junction held 9 bases outside the gene matches. CDR1 is SGHNT, CDR2 YYREEE, per germline (reference sequence). The CDR3 contains 16 residues.